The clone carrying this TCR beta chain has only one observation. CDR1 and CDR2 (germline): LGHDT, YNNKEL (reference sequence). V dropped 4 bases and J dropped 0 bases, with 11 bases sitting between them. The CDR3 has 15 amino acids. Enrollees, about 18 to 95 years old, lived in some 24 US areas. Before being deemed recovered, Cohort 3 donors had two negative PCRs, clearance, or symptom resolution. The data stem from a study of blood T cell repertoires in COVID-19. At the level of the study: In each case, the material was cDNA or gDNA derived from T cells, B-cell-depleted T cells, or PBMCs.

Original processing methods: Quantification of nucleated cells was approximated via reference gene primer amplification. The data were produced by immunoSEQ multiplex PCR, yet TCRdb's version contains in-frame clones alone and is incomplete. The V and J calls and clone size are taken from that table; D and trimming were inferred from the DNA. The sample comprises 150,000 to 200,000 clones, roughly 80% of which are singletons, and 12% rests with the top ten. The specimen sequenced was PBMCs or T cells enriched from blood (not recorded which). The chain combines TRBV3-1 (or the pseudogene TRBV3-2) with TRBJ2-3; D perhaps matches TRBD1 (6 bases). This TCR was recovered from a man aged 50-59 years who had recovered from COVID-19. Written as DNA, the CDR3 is TGTGCCAGCAGCCCTCAAGGACAGAGCACAGATACGCAGTATTTT. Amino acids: CASSPQGQSTDTQYF.